This section outlines one T cell receptor beta chain sequence together with its context. Within the sample, other DNA sequences also encode this same CDR3. These data come from a study of shared clonotypes between healthy human individuals. Splitting of each subset's genomic DNA was done evenly across several immunoSEQ plates. The sorted-subset replicate PCRs were given roughly 190 ng DNA, which is tens of thousands of T cell genomes. Data came from immunoSEQ multiplex PCR; TCRdb stores just in-frame clones and leaves some out. The sample has about 2.2 million clones, just over 90% seen once. Positive CCR7 selection of CD45RO-negative cells yielded the naive CD8 cells, and terminally differentiated effector memory CD45RA+ cells were excluded. The sequencing sample was made of naive CD8+ T cells from PBMCs. The TCR sequence derives from a man between 18 and 35 years old in good health. Some clones in this sample may be carry-over from other donors' samples.

The CDR3 DNA reads TGTGCCAGCAGCGTAGTAGCGGGAGGGTACGAGCAGTACTTC. It specifies CASSVVAGGYEQYF. The rearrangement uses TRBV9 and TRBJ2-7, with 11 bases aligning to TRBD2. CDR3 length: 14 amino acids. The V and J ends lost 0 bases and 4 bases, in that order; junction bases with no gene match: 0. Germline V gene data show CDR1 as SGDLS and CDR2 as YYNGEE.